This entry lists 6 T cell receptor beta chains sequenced from one sample in a study of T cells in Graves' hyperthyroidism and ophthalmopathy. TCR beta CDR3 sequences were amplified from RNA transcripts. First-round RT-PCR of the TCR CDR3 relied on the HTBI primer set. TCRdb reprocessed the multiplex PCR reads with MiXCR, giving one entry per CDR3 protein. This table holds about 600,000 distinct CDR3 sequences, 14% found once. Sequenced: blood. The receptors were sampled from a woman aged 50 to 60 with Graves' ophthalmopathy.

The chain has TRBV15 and TRBJ1-5; tentative D call: TRBD1 (6 bases). V was trimmed by 2 bases and J by 3 bases, leaving 14 bases between them. The CDR3 is 16 residues long. Germline values: CDR1 LNHNV, CDR2 YYDKDF (reference sequence). The CDR3 region is CATSRLPRTDNQPQHF. CDR3 in DNA: TGTGCCACCAGCAGATTACCACGGACAGACAATCAGCCCCAGCATTTT.

This clonotype has a count of ten or more. The gene calls are TRBV7-2 and TRBJ2-5; the match to TRBD2 covers 8 bases. Germline CDR1 is SGHTA and CDR2 is FQGNSA. This CDR3 region has 13 residues. With 7 bases clipped from V and 4 bases from J, the junction kept 5 bases outside the gene matches. The CDR3 loop reads CASTSLAGETQYF. CDR3 bases: TGTGCCAGCACCTCCCTAGCGGGAGAGACCCAGTACTTC.

This clonotype was counted only a few times. The chain joins TRBV12-3 or TRBV12-4 to TRBJ2-6, with unresolved D. This CDR3 comprises 14 residues. Trimming removed 7 bases from V and 0 bases from J, with 7 bases in between. The CDR3 coding sequence is TGTGCCAGCAACCCAGGCTCTGGGGCCAACGTCCTGACTTTC. It codes for CASNPGSGANVLTF.

J is TRBJ2-3 and V is TRBV9; D is undetermined. Germline V gene lookup returns CDR1 SGDLS and CDR2 YYNGEE. The CDR3 has 15 residues. Trimming shortened V by 3 bases and J by 5 bases, and 16 bases separated the two germline ends. CDR3: CASSGGNAMEDTQYF. CDR3 bases: TGTGCCAGCAGCGGCGGTAACGCGATGGAAGATACGCAGTATTTT.

This clonotype was detected ten times or more. V gene TRBV28 combines with J gene TRBJ2-1; the match to TRBD2 covers 8 bases. The CDR3 totals 15 residues. V dropped 1 base and J dropped 6; count of bases not matched to a gene: 5. CDR1 is MDHEN and CDR2 is SYDVKM in the germline V gene. The CDR3 region is CASSLLLAVPNEQFF. In DNA form, the CDR3 reads TGTGCCAGCAGTTTATTACTAGCGGTTCCCAATGAGCAGTTCTTC.

In DNA form, the CDR3 reads TGTGCCAGCAAGGGGGGGGACAGCCAAGCTACCGGGGAGCGAGAGCAGTACTTC. Protein: CASKGGDSQATGEREQYF. This chain joins TRBV2 and TRBJ2-7; either TRBD1 or TRBD2 may fit D (7 bases each). CDR1 and CDR2 (germline): SNHLY, FYNNEI. The ends were cut back, 7 bases at V and 7 bases at J, with 32 bases in the middle. The CDR3 is made up of 18 amino acids.